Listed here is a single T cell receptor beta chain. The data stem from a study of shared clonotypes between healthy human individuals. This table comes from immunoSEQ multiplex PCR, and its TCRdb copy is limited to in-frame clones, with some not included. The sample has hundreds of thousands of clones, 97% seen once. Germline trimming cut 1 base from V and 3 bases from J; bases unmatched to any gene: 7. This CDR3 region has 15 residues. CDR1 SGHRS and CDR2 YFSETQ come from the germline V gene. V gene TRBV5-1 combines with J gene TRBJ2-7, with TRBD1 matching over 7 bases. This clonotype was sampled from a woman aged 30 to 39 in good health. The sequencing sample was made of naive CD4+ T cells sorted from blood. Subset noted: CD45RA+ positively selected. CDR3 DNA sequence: TGCGCCAGCAGCTTGCCGACAGGGACGATCTACGAGCAGTACTTC. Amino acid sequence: CASSLPTGTIYEQYF. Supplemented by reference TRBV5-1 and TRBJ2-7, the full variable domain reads KAGVTQTPRYLIKTRGQQVTLSCSPISGHRSVSWYQQTPGQGLQFLFEYFSETQRNKGNFPGRFSGRQFSNSRSEMNVSTLELGDSALYLCASSLPTGTIYEQYFGPGTRLTVT.